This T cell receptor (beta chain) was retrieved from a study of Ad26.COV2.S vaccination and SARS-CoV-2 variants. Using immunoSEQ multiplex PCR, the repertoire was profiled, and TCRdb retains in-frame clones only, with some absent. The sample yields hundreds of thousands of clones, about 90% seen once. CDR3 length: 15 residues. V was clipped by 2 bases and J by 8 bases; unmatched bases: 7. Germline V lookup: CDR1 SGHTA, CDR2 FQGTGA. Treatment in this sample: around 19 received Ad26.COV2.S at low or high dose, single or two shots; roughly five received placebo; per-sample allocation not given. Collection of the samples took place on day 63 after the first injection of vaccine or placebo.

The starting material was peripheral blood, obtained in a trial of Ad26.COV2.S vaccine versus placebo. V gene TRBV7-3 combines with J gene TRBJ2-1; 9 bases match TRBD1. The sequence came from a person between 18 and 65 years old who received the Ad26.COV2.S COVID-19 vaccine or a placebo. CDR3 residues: CASSLRQGGFDEQFF. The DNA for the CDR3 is TGTGCCAGCAGCTTACGACAGGGGGGGTTCGATGAGCAGTTCTTC.